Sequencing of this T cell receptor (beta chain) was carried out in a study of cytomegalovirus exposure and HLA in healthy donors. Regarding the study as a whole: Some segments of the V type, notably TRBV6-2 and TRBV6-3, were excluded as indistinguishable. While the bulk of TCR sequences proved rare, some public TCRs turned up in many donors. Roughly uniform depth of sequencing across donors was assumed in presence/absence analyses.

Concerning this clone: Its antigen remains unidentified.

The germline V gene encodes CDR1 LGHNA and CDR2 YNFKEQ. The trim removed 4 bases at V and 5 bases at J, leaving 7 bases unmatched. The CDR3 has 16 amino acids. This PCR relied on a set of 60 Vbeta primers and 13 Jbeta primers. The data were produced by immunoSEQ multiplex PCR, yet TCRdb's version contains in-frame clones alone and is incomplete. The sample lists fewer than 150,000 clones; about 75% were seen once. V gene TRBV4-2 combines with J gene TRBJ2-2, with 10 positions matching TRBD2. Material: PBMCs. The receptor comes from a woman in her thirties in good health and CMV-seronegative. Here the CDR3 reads CASSPRLAGETGELFF. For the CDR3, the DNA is TGTGCCAGCAGCCCTCGGCTAGCGGGAGAGACCGGGGAGCTGTTTTTT.